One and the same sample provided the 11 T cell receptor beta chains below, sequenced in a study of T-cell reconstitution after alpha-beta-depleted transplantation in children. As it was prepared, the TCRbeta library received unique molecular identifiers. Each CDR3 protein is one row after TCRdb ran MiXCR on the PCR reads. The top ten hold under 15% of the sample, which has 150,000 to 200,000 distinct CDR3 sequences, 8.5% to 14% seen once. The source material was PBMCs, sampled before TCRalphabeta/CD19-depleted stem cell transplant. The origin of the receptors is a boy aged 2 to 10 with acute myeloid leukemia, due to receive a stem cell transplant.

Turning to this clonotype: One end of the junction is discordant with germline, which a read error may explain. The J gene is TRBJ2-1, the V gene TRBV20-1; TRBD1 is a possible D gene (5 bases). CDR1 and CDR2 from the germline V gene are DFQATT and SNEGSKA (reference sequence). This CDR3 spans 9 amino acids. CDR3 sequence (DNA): TGCACTTGGGGCCATGAGCAGTGCTTC. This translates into CTWGHEQCF.

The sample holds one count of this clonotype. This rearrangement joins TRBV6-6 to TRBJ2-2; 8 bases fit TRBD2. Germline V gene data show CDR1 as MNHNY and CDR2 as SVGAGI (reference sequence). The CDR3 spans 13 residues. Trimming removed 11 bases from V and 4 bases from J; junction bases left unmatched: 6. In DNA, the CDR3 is TGTGCCGCGGACGGGGGGGTCACCGGGGAGCTGTTTTTT. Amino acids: CAADGGVTGELFF.

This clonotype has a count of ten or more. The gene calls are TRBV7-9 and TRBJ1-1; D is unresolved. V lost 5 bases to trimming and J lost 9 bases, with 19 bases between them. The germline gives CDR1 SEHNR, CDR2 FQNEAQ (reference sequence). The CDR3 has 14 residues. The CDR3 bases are TGTGCCAGCAGCGCACCGACGGTGATGAACAAAGCTTTCTTT. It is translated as CASSAPTVMNKAFF.

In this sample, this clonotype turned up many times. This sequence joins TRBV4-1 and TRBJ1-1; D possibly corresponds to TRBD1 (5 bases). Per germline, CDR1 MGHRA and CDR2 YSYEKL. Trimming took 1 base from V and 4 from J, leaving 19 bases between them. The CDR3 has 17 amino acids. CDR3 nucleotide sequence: TGCGCCAGCAGCCAAGTTGTGGGGCTCGGGAGGGGCACTGAAGCTTTCTTT. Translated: CASSQVVGLGRGTEAFF.

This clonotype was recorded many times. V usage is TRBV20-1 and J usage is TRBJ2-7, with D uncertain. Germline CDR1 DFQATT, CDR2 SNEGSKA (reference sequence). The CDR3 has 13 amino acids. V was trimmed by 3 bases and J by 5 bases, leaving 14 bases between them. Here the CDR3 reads CSARMYVSDEQYF. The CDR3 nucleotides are TGCAGTGCTAGGATGTACGTGTCGGACGAGCAGTACTTC.

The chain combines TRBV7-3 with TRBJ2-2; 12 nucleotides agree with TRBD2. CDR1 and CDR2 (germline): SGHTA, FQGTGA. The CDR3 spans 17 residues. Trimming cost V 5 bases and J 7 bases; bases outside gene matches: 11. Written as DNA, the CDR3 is TGTGCCAGCAGCCGAGACCTAGCGGGAGGGCCAGGCGGGGAGCTGTTTTTT. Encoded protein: CASSRDLAGGPGGELFF.

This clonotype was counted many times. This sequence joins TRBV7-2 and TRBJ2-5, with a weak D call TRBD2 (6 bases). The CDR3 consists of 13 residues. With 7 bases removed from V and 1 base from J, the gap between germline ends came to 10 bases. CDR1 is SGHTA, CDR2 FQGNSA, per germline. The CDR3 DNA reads TGTGCCAGCACCCCGGGACTCCAAGAGACCCAGTACTTC. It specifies CASTPGLQETQYF.

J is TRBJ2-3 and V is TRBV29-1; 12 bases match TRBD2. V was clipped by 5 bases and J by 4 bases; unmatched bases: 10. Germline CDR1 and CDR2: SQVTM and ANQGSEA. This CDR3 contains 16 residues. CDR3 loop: CSVMTVLAGGADTQYF. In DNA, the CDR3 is TGCAGCGTTATGACCGTACTAGCGGGGGGCGCAGATACGCAGTATTTT.

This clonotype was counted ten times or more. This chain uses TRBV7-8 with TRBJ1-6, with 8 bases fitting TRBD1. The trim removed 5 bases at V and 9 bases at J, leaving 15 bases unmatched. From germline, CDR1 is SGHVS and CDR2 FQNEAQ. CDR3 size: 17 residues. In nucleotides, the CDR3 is TGTGCCAGCAGCACAATTCCCCAGACAGGGGTGGGTTCACCCCTCCACTTT. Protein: CASSTIPQTGVGSPLHF.

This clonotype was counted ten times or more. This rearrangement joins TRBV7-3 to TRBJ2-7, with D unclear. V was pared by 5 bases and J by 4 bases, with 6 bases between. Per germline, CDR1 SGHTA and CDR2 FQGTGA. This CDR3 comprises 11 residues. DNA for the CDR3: TGTGCCAGCAGCCCCCTTTACGAGCAGTACGTC. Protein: CASSPLYEQYV.

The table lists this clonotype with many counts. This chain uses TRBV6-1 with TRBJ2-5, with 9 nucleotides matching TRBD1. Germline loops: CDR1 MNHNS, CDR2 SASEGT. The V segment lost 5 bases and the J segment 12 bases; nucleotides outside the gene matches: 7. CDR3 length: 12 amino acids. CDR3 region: CASSQPRTGEYF. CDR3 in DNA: TGTGCCAGCAGTCAACCCCGGACAGGGGAGTACTTC.